The source of this T cell receptor beta chain is a study of blood T cell repertoires in COVID-19. Turning to the study itself: Sources were T cells, B-cell-depleted T cells, or PBMCs; the material itself was cDNA or gDNA.

Produced via immunoSEQ multiplex PCR; TCRdb's table is partial and in-frame only. The sample yields 380,000 or so clones, roughly 90% seen once. Per germline, CDR1 LNHDA and CDR2 SQIVND (reference sequence). Trimming removed 7 bases from V and 4 bases from J, with 22 bases in between. This CDR3 comprises 16 residues. Input material: peripheral blood. This receptor was obtained from a woman aged 55-75 years with COVID-19, enrolled during active disease. The gene calls are TRBV19 and TRBJ1-1; D might be TRBD1 (6 bases). CDR3 nucleotides: TGTGCCAGTAAAGCGGACAGTCCAAACTGGGCCACTGAAGCTTTCTTT. Translation gives CASKADSPNWATEAFF.